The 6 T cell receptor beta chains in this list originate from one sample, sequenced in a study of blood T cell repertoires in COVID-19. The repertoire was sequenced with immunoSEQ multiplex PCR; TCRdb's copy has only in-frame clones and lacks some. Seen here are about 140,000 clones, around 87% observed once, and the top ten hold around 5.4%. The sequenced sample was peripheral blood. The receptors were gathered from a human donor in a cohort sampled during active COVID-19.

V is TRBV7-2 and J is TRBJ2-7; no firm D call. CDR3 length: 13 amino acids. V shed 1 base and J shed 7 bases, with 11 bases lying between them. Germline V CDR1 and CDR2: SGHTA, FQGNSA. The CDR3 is CASSLDSVWEQYF. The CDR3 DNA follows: TGTGCCAGCAGCTTAGATAGTGTGTGGGAGCAGTACTTC.

This CDR3 is CASSLVRWGEETQYF. In DNA form, the CDR3 reads TGTGCCAGCAGCCTAGTCAGGTGGGGCGAGGAGACCCAGTACTTC. The genes are TRBV7-2 and TRBJ2-5, with D maybe TRBD1 (5 bases). CDR3 length: 15 residues. Germline CDR1 SGHTA, CDR2 FQGNSA. Trimming took 5 bases from V and 5 from J, leaving 18 bases between them.

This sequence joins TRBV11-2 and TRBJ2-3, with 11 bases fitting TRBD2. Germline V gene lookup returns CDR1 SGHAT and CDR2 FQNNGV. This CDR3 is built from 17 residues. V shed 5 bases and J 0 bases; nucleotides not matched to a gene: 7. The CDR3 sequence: CASSLLAGAGSTDTQYF. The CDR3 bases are TGTGCCAGCAGCCTACTAGCGGGAGCGGGTAGCACAGATACGCAGTATTTT.

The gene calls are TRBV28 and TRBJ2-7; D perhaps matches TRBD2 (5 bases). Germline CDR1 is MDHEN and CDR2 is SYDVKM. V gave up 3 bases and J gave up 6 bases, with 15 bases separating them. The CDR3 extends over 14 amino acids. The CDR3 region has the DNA TGTGCCAGCAGTTTGGCCCTTACTACTAGCGAGCAGTACTTC. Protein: CASSLALTTSEQYF.

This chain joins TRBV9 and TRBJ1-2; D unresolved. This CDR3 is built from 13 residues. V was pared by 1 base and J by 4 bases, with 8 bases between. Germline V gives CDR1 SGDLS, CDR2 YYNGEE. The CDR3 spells CASSVLATYGYTF. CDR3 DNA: TGTGCCAGCAGCGTATTAGCTACCTATGGCTACACCTTC.

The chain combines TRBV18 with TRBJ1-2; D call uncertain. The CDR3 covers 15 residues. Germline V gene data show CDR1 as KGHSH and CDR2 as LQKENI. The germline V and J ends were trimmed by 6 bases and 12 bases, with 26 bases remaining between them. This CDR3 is CASSPEVRTEVGNTF. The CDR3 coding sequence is TGTGCCAGCTCGCCCGAGGTACGGACTGAAGTAGGGAACACCTTC.